There are many counts of the clone carrying this T cell receptor (beta chain). Antigen specificity is unknown. A much larger clone sits a single nucleotide away, making a read error possible. Alongside a J-beta primer mix, a sample-barcoded 5' primer served in a second PCR lasting about 7 to 12 cycles. TCRdb analysed the 5' RACE reads with MiXCR anew, one entry per CDR3 protein. The sample records about 1.8 million distinct CDR3 sequences, just under 50% being singletons. Total RNA was extracted at no less than 5 micrograms per sample. Germline V gives CDR1 SGHTA, CDR2 FQGNSA. Between the trimmed V and J ends, which lost 5 bases and 7 bases, there was a span of 18 bases. This CDR3 is 14 amino acids long. The sample comes from a study of blood T cells in healthy people across ages. Study results and limitations: Donors of long life had a larger count of naive CD4+ cells and greater diversity than aged donors.

This receptor was identified in a woman in her thirties or forties in good health. This sequence joins TRBV7-2 and TRBJ2-7, with D perhaps matching TRBD1 (5 bases). The sequencing sample was made of blood. The DNA for the CDR3 is TGTGCCAGCAGCGACCTACTCAGGGTGGGGGAGCAGTACTTC. This gives the protein CASSDLLRVGEQYF. The variable domain in full, with the rest retrieved from reference TRBV7-2 and TRBJ2-7, is GAGVSQSPSNKVTEKGKDVELRCDPISGHTALYWYRQSLGQGLEFLIYFQGNSAPDKSGLPSDRFSAERTGGSVSTLTIQRTQQEDSAVYLCASSDLLRVGEQYFGPGTRLTVT.